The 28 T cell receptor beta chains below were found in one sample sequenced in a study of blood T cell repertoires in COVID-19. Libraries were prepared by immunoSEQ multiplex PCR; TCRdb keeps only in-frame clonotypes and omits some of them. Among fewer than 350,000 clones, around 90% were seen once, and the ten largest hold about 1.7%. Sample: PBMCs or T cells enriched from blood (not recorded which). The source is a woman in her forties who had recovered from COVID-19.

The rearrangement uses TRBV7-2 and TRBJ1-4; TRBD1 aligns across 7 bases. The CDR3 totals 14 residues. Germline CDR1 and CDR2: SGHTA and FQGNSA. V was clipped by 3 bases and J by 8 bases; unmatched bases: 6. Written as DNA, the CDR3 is TGTGCCAGCAGCTTCACAGGGGTCGGAGAAAAACTGTTTTTT. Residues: CASSFTGVGEKLFF.

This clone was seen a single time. Here the CDR3 reads CASSIEYRGLKTQYF. The DNA of the CDR3 is TGTGCCAGTAGTATTGAGTACAGGGGTTTAAAGACCCAGTACTTC. V is TRBV19 and J is TRBJ2-5; 7 positions agree with TRBD1. This CDR3 has 15 amino acids. Germline CDR1 reads LNHDA; CDR2 reads SQIVND (reference sequence). The V and J ends lost 3 bases and 6 bases, in that order; junction bases with no gene match: 10.

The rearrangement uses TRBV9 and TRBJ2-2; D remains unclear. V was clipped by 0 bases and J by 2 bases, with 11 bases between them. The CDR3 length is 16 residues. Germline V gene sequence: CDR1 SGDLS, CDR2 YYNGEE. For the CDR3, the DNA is TGTGCCAGCAGCGTAGGTGGCGGCCTAAACACCGGGGAGCTGTTTTTT. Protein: CASSVGGGLNTGELFF.

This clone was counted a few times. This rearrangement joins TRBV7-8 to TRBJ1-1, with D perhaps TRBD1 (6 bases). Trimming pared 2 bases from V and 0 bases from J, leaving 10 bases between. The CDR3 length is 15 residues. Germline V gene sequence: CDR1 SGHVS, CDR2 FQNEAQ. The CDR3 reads CASSLMGTMNTEAFF. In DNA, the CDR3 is TGTGCCAGCAGCTTAATGGGGACAATGAACACTGAAGCTTTCTTT.

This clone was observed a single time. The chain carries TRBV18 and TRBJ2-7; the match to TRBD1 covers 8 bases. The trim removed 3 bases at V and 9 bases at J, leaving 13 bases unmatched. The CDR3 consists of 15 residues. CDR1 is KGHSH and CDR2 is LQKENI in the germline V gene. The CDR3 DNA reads TGTGCCAGCTCACCCGGGGTTAGCGACAGGGGTCTGCAGTACTTC. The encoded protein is CASSPGVSDRGLQYF.

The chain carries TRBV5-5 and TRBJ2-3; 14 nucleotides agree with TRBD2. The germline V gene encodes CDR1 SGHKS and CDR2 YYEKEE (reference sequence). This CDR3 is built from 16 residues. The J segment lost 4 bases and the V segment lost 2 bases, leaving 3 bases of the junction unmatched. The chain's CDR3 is CASSFGTSGGSDTQYF. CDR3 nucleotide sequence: TGTGCCAGCAGCTTCGGGACTAGCGGGGGTTCAGATACGCAGTATTTT.

This chain's CDR3 is CASSIEVGTDNQPQHF. CDR3 nucleotide sequence: TGTGCCAGTAGTATTGAGGTAGGGACAGACAATCAGCCCCAGCATTTT. J is TRBJ1-5 and V is TRBV19; 7 bases fit TRBD1. The V gene's germline CDR1 is LNHDA and CDR2 SQIVND (reference sequence). The CDR3 has 16 amino acids. J gave up 3 bases and V 3 bases, and 8 bases lay outside the gene matches.

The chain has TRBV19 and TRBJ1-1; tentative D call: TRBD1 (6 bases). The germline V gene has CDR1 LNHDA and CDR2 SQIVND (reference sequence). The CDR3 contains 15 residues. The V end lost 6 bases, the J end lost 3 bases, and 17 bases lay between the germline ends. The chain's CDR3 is CASRPRGGAYTEAFF. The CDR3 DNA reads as TGTGCCAGTAGGCCACGAGGGGGGGCGTACACTGAAGCTTTCTTT.

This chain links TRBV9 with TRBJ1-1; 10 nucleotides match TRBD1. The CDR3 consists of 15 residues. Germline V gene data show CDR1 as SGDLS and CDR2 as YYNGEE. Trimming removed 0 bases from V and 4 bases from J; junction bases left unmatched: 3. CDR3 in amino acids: CASSVVGQGGTEAFF. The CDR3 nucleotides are TGTGCCAGCAGCGTAGTAGGACAGGGGGGCACTGAAGCTTTCTTT.

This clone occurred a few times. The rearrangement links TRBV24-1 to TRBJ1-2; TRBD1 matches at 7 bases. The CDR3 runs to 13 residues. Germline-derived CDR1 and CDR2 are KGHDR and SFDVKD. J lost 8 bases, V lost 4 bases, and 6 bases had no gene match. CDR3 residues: CATSDSTGEGYTF. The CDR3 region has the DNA TGTGCCACCAGTGACTCAACAGGGGAAGGCTACACCTTC.

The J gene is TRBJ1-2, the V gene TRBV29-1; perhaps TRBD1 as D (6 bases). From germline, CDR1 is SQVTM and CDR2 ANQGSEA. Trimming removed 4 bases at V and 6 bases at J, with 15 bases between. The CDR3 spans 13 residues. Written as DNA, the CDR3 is TGCAGCGTTGGGGTGGGTACAGGGAATGGCTACACCTTC. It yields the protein CSVGVGTGNGYTF.

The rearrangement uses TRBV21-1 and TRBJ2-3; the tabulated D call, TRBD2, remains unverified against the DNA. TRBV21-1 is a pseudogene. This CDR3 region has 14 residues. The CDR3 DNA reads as TGTGCCAGCAGCAGGGAGCACCTCACAGATACGCAGTATTTT. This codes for CASSREHLTDTQYF.

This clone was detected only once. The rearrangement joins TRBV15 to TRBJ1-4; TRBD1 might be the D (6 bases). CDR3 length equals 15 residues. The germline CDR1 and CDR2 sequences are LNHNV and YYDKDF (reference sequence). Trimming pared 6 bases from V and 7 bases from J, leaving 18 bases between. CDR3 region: CATRRTGRWGEKLFF. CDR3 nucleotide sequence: TGTGCCACCAGGAGAACAGGGCGATGGGGTGAAAAACTGTTTTTT.

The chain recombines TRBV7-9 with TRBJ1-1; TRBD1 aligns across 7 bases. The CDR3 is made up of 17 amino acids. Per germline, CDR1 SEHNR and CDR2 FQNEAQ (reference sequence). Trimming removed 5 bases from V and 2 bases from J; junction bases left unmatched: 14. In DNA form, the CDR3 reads TGTGCCAGCAGCCTTAGCATTTTTGACAGGGCAAACACTGAAGCTTTCTTT. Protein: CASSLSIFDRANTEAFF. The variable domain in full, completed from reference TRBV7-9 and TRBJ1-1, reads DTGVSQNPRHKITKRGQNVTFRCDPISEHNRLYWYRQTLGQGPEFLTYFQNEAQLEKSRLLSDRFSAERPKGSFSTLEIQRTEQGDSAMYLCASSLSIFDRANTEAFFGQGTRLTVV.

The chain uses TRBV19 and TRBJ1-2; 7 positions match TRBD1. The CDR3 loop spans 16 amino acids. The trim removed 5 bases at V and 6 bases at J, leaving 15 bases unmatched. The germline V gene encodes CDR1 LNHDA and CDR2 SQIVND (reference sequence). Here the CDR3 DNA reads TGTGCCAGTAGTCGGGACACCTATGGTACAGGGGATGGCTACACCTTC. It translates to CASSRDTYGTGDGYTF.

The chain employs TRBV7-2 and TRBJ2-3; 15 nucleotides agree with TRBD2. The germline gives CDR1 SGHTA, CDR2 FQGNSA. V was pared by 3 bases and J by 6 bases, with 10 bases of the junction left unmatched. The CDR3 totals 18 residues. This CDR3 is CASSFNTRTSGRADTQYF. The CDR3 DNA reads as TGTGCCAGCAGCTTCAATACACGGACTAGCGGGAGGGCGGATACGCAGTATTTT.

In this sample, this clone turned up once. CDR3 coding DNA: TGTGCCAGCAGTTATAATCCGCGGGCACGCACAGATACGCAGTATTTT. It specifies CASSYNPRARTDTQYF. The chain joins TRBV6-2 or TRBV6-3 to TRBJ2-3, with D maybe TRBD2 (5 bases). Trimming removed 3 bases at V and 1 base at J, with 14 bases between. Germline V gene data show CDR1 as MNHEY and CDR2 as SVGEGT. This CDR3 is built from 16 residues.

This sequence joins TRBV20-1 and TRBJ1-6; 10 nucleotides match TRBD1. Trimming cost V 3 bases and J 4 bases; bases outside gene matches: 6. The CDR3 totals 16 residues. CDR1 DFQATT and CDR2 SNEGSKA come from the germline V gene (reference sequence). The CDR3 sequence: CSASDRDRGYNSPLHF. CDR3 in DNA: TGCAGTGCTAGTGACCGGGACAGGGGATATAATTCACCCCTCCACTTT.

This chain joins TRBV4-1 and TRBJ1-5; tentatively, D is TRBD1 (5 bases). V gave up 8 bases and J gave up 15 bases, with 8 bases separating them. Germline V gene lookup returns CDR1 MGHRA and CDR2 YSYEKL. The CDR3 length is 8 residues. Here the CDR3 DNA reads TGCGCCAGCGGGGGGACGCATTTT. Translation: CASGGTHF.

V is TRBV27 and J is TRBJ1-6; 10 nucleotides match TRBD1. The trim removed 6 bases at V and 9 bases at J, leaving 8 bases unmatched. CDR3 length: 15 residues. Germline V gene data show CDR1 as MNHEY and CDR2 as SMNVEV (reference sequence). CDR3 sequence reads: CASRGTGVIVSPLHF. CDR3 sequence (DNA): TGTGCCAGCAGGGGGACAGGGGTTATTGTTTCACCCCTCCACTTT.

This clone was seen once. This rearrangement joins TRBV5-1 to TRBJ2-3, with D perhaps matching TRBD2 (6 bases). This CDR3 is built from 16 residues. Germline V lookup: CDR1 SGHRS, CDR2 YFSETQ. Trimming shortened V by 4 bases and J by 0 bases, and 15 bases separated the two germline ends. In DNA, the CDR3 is TGCGCCAGCAGCCCGGGGATTAGCGGTAGCACAGATACGCAGTATTTT. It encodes CASSPGISGSTDTQYF.

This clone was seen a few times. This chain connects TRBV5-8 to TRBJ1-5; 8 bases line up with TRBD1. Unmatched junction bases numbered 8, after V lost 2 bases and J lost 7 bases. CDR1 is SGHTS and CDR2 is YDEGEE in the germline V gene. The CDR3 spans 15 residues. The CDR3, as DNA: TGTGCCAGCAGCTTACTAACAGGGGGATCGCAGCCCCAGCATTTT. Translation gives CASSLLTGGSQPQHF.

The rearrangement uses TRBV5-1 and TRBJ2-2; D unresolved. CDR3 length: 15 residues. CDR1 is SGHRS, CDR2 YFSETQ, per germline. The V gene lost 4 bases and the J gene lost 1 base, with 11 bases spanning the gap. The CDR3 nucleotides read TGCGCCAGCAGCCCAGATCCCATGAACACCGGGGAGCTGTTTTTT. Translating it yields CASSPDPMNTGELFF.

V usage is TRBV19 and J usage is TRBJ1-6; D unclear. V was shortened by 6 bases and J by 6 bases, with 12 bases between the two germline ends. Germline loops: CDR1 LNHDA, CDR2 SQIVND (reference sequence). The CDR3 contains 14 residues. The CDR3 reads CASRKPEGNSPLHF. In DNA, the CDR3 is TGTGCCAGTAGAAAACCCGAGGGTAATTCACCCCTCCACTTT.

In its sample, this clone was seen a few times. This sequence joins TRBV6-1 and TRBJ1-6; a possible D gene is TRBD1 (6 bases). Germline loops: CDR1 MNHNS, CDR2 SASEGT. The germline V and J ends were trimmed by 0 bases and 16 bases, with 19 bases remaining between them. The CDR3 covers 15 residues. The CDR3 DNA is TGTGCCAGCAGTGAAGCGAGGACACCAATAGGGGGTCTCCACTTT. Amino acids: CASSEARTPIGGLHF.

The CDR3 here is CASSRRLAGGVNEQFF. In DNA, the CDR3 is TGTGCCAGCAGCCGGAGACTAGCGGGAGGGGTGAATGAGCAGTTCTTC. The chain joins TRBV14 to TRBJ2-1; 14 bases align to TRBD2. Per the germline V gene, CDR1 is SGHDN and CDR2 is FVKESK. Trimming cost V 4 bases and J 7 bases; bases outside gene matches: 6. This CDR3 spans 16 amino acids.

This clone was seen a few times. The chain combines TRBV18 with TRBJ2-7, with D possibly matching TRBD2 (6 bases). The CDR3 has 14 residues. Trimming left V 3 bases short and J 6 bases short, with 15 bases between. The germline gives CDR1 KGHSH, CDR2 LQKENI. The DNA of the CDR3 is TGTGCCAGCTCACCCGGACTAAAAGACCTCGAGCAGTACTTC. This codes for CASSPGLKDLEQYF.

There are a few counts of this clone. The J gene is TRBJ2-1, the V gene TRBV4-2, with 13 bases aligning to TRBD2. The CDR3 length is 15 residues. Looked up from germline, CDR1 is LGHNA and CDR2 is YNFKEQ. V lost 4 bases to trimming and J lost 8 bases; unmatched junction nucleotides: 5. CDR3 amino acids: CASSPTSGGIDEQFF. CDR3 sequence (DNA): TGTGCCAGCAGCCCGACTAGCGGGGGGATCGATGAGCAGTTCTTC.